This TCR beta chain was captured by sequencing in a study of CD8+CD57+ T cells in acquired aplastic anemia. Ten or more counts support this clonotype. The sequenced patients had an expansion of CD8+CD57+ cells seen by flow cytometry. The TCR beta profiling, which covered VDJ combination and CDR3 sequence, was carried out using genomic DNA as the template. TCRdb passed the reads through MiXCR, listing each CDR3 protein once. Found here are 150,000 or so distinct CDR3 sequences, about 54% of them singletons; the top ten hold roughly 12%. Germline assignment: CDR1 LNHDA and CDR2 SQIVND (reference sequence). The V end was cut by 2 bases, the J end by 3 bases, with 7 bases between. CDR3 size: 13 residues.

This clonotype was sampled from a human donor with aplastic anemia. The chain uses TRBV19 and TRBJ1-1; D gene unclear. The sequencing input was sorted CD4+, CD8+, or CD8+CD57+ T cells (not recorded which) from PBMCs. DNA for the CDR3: TGTGCCAGTAGTATAAACGGATACACTGAAGCTTTCTTT. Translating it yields CASSINGYTEAFF. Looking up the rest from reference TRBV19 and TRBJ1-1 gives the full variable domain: DGGITQSPKYLFRKEGQNVTLSCEQNLNHDAMYWYRQDPGQGLRLIYYSQIVNDFQKGDIAEGYSVSREKKESFPLTVTSAQKNPTAFYLCASSINGYTEAFFGQGTRLTVV.